This T cell receptor beta chain originates from a study of neurological immune-mediated disorders. Study-level points and caveats: None of the CDR3 amino acid sequences found in expanded clones was shared across subjects. This suggests that the TCR-beta repertoires were private in all groups.

cDNA synthesis was performed by 5'RACE with 10-nucleotide random UMIs. Using its own MiXCR run on the 5' RACE reads, TCRdb lists one record per CDR3 protein. The sample consists of 66,000 or so distinct CDR3 sequences, 5.2% of them appearing once. The unsorted libraries were produced from 2 million PBMCs held at -80 C. There are many counts of this clonotype. Its antigen is not known. CDR3 size: 15 residues. Trimming removed 3 bases from V and 5 bases from J, with 19 bases in between. Germline V gives CDR1 DFQATT, CDR2 SNEGSKA (reference sequence). This clonotype was obtained from a woman in her twenties or thirties with multiple sclerosis. This chain joins TRBV20-1 and TRBJ2-5, with no clear D. The specimen sequenced was PBMCs. This CDR3 reads CSARSDGKTSETQYF. As DNA, the CDR3 is TGCAGTGCTAGGTCGGACGGAAAGACCTCGGAGACCCAGTACTTC.